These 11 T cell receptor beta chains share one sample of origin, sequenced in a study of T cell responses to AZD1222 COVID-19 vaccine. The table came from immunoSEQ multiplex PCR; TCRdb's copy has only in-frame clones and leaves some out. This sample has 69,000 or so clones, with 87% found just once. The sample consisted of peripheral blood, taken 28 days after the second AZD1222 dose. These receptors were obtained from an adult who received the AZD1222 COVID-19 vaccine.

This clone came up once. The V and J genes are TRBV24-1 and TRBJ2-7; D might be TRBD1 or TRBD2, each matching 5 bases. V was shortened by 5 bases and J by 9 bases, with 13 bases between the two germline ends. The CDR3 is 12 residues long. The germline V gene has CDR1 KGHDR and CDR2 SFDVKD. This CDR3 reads CATSGPLGGQYF. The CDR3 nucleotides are TGTGCCACCAGTGGCCCGCTTGGGGGGCAGTACTTC.

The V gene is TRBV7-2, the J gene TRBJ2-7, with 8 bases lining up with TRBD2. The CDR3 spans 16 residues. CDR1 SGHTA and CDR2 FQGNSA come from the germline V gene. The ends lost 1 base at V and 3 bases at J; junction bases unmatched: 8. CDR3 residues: CASSLGGAGARYEQYF. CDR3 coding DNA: TGTGCCAGCAGCTTAGGCGGAGCGGGAGCCCGCTACGAGCAGTACTTC.

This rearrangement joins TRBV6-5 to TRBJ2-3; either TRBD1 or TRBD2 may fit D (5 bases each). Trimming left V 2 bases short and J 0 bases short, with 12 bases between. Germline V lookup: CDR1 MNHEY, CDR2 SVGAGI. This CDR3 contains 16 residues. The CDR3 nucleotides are TGTGCCAGCAGTTACGGGAGACAGCCTAGCACAGATACGCAGTATTTT. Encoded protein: CASSYGRQPSTDTQYF.

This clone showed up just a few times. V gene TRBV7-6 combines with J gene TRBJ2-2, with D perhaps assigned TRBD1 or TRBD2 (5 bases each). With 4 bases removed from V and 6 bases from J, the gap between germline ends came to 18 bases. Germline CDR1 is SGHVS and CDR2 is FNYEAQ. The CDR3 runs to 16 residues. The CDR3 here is CASSSTGAGWSGELFF. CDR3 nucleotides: TGTGCCAGCAGCTCTACCGGGGCAGGGTGGTCCGGGGAGCTGTTTTTT.

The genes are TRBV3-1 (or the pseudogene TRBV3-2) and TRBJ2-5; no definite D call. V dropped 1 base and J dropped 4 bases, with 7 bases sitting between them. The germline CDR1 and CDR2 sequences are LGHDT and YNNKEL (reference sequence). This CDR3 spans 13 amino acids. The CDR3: CASSQGVVETQYF. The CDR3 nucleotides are TGTGCCAGCAGCCAAGGGGTCGTAGAGACCCAGTACTTC.

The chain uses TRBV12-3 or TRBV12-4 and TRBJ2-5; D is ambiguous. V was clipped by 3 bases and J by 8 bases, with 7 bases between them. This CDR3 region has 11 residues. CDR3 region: CASSFEHTQYF. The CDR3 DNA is TGTGCCAGCAGTTTTGAGCATACCCAGTACTTC.

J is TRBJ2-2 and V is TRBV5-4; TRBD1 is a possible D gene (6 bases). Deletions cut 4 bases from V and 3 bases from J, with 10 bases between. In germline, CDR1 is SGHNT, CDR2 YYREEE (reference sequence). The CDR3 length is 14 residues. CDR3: CASSPGQHTGELFF. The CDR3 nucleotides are TGTGCCAGCAGCCCCGGACAGCACACCGGGGAGCTGTTTTTT.

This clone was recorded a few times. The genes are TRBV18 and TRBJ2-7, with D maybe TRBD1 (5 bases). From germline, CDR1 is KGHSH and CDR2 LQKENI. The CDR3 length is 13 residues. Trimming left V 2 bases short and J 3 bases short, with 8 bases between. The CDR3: CASSPGANYEQYF. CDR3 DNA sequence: TGTGCCAGCTCACCAGGGGCAAACTACGAGCAGTACTTC.

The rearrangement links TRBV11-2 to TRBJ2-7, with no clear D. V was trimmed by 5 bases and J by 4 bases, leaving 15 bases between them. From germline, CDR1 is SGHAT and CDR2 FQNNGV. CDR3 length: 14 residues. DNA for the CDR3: TGTGCCAGCAGCCCACGTTTAGCCATGTACGAGCAGTACTTC. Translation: CASSPRLAMYEQYF.

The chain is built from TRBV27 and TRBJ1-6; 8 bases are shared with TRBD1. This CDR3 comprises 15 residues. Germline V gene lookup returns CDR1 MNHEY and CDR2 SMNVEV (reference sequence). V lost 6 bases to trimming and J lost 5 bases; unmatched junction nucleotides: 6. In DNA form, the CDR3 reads TGTGCCAGCAGAACTCGACAGGGGAATAATTCACCCCTCCACTTT. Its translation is CASRTRQGNNSPLHF.

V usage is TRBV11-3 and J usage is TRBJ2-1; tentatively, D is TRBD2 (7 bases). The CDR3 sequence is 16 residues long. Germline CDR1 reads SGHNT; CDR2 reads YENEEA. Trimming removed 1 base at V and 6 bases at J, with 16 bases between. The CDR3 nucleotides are TGTGCCAGCAGCTTAGTTAGTGGAGGGGGGGGCAATGAGCAGTTCTTC. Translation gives CASSLVSGGGGNEQFF.